This T cell receptor (beta chain) was recovered during a study of T cell responses to AZD1222 COVID-19 vaccine. Whole-study results and caveats: Distributed over spike, vaccine-associated CD4 TCRs predominated at 160-218 and 743-854. Only five to seven AZD1222 recipients were seropositive at baseline. Most donors were white British, females outnumbered males, and clonal diversity was possibly underestimated.

The CDR3 consists of 11 residues. Trimming took 0 bases from V and 9 from J, leaving 6 bases between them. Looked up from germline, CDR1 is WSHSY and CDR2 is SAAADI. Using immunoSEQ multiplex PCR, the repertoire was profiled, and TCRdb retains in-frame clones only, with some absent. The table records about 81,000 clones, around 93% of them present only once. About this clone: The target antigen is unknown.

The TCR was taken from an adult who received the AZD1222 COVID-19 vaccine. This rearrangement joins TRBV10-2 to TRBJ2-7; D call uncertain. The sample was peripheral blood, taken 28 days after the second AZD1222 dose. The CDR3 region has the DNA TGCGCCAGCAGTGAGTCATTAAGGCAGTACTTC. Translated, it gives CASSESLRQYF.